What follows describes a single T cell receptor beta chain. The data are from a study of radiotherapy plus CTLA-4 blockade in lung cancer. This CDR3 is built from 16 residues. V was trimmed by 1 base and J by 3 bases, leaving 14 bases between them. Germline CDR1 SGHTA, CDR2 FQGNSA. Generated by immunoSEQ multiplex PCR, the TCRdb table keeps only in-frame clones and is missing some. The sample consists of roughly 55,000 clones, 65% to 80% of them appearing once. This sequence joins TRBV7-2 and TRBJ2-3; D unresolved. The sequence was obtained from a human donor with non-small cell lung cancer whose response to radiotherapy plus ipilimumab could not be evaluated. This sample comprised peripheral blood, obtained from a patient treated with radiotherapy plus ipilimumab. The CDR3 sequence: CASSLEVAALTDTQYF. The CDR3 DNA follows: TGTGCCAGCAGCTTAGAGGTGGCAGCGTTAACAGATACGCAGTATTTT.